The following is a T cell receptor (beta chain) sequence with its context. Its antigen remains unidentified. This record comes from a study of blood T cells in healthy people across ages. Regarding the study as a whole: Strongly correlated with naive T cell percentage was TCR beta diversity. Unsorted PBMCs prevented conclusive naive versus antigen-experienced comparison. Roughly linear age-related decline in beta diversity appeared, significant by age roughly 40.

The authors ran a second PCR of about 6 to 12 cycles using a sample-barcoded 5' primer and a J-beta primer mix. Each CDR3 protein is one row after TCRdb ran MiXCR on the 5' RACE reads. The repertoire consists of 800,000 to 950,000 distinct CDR3 sequences, with 35% to 40% occurring once and the leading ten covering 13%. Drawing of peripheral blood yielded roughly 10 milliliters from each donor. Specimen: blood. This clonotype was obtained from a man between 18 and 29 years old in good health.

CDR3 sequence: CASIGNSYEQYF. The CDR3 DNA sequence: TGTGCCAGCATTGGGAATTCCTACGAGCAGTACTTC. The chain is built from TRBV28 and TRBJ2-4; D is ambiguous. The closer fit of TRBJ2-7 to the DNA end suggests the J call may be wrong. Germline CDR1 MDHEN, CDR2 SYDVKM. This CDR3 region has 12 residues.